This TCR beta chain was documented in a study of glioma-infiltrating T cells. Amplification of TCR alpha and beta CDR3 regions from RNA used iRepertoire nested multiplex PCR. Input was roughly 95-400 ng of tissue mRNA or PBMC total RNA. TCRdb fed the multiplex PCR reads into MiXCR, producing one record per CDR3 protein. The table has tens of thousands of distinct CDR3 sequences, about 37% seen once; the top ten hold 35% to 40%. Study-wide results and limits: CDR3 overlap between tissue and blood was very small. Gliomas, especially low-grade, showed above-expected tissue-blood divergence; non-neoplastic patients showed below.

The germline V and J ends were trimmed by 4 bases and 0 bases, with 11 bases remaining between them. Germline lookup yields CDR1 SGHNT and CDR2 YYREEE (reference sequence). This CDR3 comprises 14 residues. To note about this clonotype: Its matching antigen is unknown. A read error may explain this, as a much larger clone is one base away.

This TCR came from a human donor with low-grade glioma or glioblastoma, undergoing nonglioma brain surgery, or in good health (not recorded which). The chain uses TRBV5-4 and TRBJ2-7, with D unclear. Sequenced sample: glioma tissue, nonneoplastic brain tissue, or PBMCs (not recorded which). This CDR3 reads CASSPEQYSYEQYF. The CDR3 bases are TGTGCCAGCAGCCCGGAACAGTACTCCTACGAGCAGTACTTC. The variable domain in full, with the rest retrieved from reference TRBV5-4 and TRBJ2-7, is ETGVTQSPTHLIKTRGQQVTLRCSSQSGHNTVSWYQQALGQGPQFIFQYYREEENGRGNFPPRFSGLQFPNYSSELNVNALELDDSALYLCASSPEQYSYEQYFGPGTRLTVT.